This record looks at one T cell receptor beta chain sequence and its context. The V segment lost 0 bases and the J segment 9 bases; nucleotides outside the gene matches: 10. Germline CDR1 reads SGHTA; CDR2 reads FQGNSA. CDR3 size: 17 residues. Per the authors' pipeline: Reference gene primers were amplified, and this amplification served to estimate nucleated cell counts. Profiled with immunoSEQ multiplex PCR; TCRdb holds only in-frame clones, not every one. That table supplies the V and J calls and clone size; D and trimming were determined from the DNA. The top ten hold 8% to 9.5% of the sample, which has about 120,000 clones, around nine tenths seen once. The sample comes from a study of blood T cell repertoires in COVID-19. Looking at the study overall: Acute and convalescent COVID-19 samples came from the United States, Italy and Spain. PBMCs, B-cell-depleted T cells, or T cells provided the cDNA or gDNA that made up the material.

The chain couples TRBV7-2 to TRBJ2-1, with 11 nucleotides matching TRBD2. This clonotype was sampled from a woman between 65 and 79 years old who had recovered from COVID-19. Sequencing was carried out using peripheral blood. Here the CDR3 reads CASSLAGSGGARGEQFF. CDR3 DNA sequence: TGTGCCAGCAGCTTAGCTGGTAGCGGGGGGGCCAGGGGTGAGCAGTTCTTC.